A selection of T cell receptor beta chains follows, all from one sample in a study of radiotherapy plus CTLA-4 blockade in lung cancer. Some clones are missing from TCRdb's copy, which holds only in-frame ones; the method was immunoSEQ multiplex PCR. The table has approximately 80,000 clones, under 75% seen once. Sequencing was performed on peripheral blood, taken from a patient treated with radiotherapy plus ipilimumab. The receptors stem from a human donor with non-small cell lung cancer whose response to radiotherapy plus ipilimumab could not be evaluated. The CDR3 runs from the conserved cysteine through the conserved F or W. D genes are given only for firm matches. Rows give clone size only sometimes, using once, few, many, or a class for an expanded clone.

cdr3_nt: TGTGCCAGCAGCTTGGCTGGTAGCGGGACAGAGACCCAGTACTTC
cdr3_aa: CASSLAGSGTETQYF
v_call: TRBV5-4
j_call: TRBJ2-5
d_call: TRBD2
clone_size: -

cdr3_nt: TGTGCCATCAGTGAGGAACAGGGAAAGGACGAGCAGTACTTC
cdr3_aa: CAISEEQGKDEQYF
v_call: TRBV10-3
j_call: TRBJ2-7
d_call: -
clone_size: many

cdr3_nt: TGTGCCAGCAGTCGGACTGATACGAACACCGGGGAGCTGTTTTTT
cdr3_aa: CASSRTDTNTGELFF
v_call: TRBV2
j_call: TRBJ2-2
d_call: -
clone_size: -

cdr3_nt: TGTGCCAGCTCACTAAGGGCCCCGGGACAGGGGGCGAAAGAGACCCAGTACTTC
cdr3_aa: CASSLRAPGQGAKETQYF
v_call: TRBV18
j_call: TRBJ2-5
d_call: TRBD1
clone_size: once

cdr3_nt: TGTGCCAGCAGCTTAGCAGGGCGGGAGGGAGACGAGCAGTACTTC
cdr3_aa: CASSLAGREGDEQYF
v_call: TRBV11-2
j_call: TRBJ2-7
d_call: TRBD2
clone_size: -

cdr3_nt: TGTGCCAGCAGCCAAGATGGTGTGGGCGAAATCTCCTACGAGCAGTACTTC
cdr3_aa: CASSQDGVGEISYEQYF
v_call: TRBV4-2
j_call: TRBJ2-7
d_call: -
clone_size: -

cdr3_nt: TGCGCCAGCAGCCAAGACGACAGGGGACCTGCTCGCTACACCTTC
cdr3_aa: CASSQDDRGPARYTF
v_call: TRBV4-1
j_call: TRBJ1-2
d_call: TRBD1
clone_size: -

cdr3_nt: TGTGCCACCAGCAGTGACCGGGACAGGGGGCTGCCTAACTATGGCTACACCTTC
cdr3_aa: CATSSDRDRGLPNYGYTF
v_call: TRBV15
j_call: TRBJ1-2
d_call: TRBD1
clone_size: once

cdr3_nt: TGTGCCAGCAGTCGACAGGGCGGGAGCAATCAGCCCCAGCATTTT
cdr3_aa: CASSRQGGSNQPQHF
v_call: TRBV7-6
j_call: TRBJ1-5
d_call: TRBD1
clone_size: -

cdr3_nt: TGTGCCAGCTCCCCGAGCGGGAGCTCCTACAATGAGCAGTTCTTC
cdr3_aa: CASSPSGSSYNEQFF
v_call: TRBV18
j_call: TRBJ2-1
d_call: TRBD2
clone_size: -

cdr3_nt: TGTGCCAGCCTGTCTCAGGGGGCGGGGAACTCCTATAATTCACCCCTCCACTTT
cdr3_aa: CASLSQGAGNSYNSPLHF
v_call: TRBV11-2
j_call: TRBJ1-6
d_call: TRBD1
clone_size: -

cdr3_nt: TGTGCCAGCACCGGGACAGGAGACAATGAGCAGTTCTTC
cdr3_aa: CASTGTGDNEQFF
v_call: TRBV9
j_call: TRBJ2-1
d_call: TRBD1
clone_size: -

cdr3_nt: TGTGCCAGCCGGTCAGGGGTAGATGAAAAACTGTTTTTT
cdr3_aa: CASRSGVDEKLFF
v_call: TRBV5-6
j_call: TRBJ1-4
d_call: -
clone_size: -

cdr3_nt: TGTGCCAGCAGCTTAATTTTCCGACAGGGGGTGTTCGGGGCCAACGTCCTGACTTTC
cdr3_aa: CASSLIFRQGVFGANVLTF
v_call: TRBV5-6
j_call: TRBJ2-6
d_call: TRBD1
clone_size: few

cdr3_nt: TGTGCCAGTAGTAGGGGACAGAACACTGAAGCTTTCTTT
cdr3_aa: CASSRGQNTEAFF
v_call: TRBV19
j_call: TRBJ1-1
d_call: -
clone_size: few

cdr3_nt: TGTGCCAGTAGTCGATACAGGGTTGGCAATCAGCCCCAGCATTTT
cdr3_aa: CASSRYRVGNQPQHF
v_call: TRBV19
j_call: TRBJ1-5
d_call: -
clone_size: -

cdr3_nt: TGTGCCAGTAGTGTGGAGGGAGTTTTTTACACTGAAGCTTTCTTT
cdr3_aa: CASSVEGVFYTEAFF
v_call: TRBV19
j_call: TRBJ1-1
d_call: -
clone_size: -

cdr3_nt: TGTGCCAGCAGCCCCTCGACAGGGCGAGGTTTCAATGAGCAGTTCTTC
cdr3_aa: CASSPSTGRGFNEQFF
v_call: TRBV11-2
j_call: TRBJ2-1
d_call: TRBD1
clone_size: -

cdr3_nt: TGTGCCAGCAGCGTAGGTCGACTAGCGGGGGGGCGTGATACGCAGTATTTT
cdr3_aa: CASSVGRLAGGRDTQYF
v_call: TRBV9
j_call: TRBJ2-3
d_call: TRBD2
clone_size: -

cdr3_nt: TGCGCCAGCAGCCAACAGGGGGATCAAGAGACCCAGTACTTC
cdr3_aa: CASSQQGDQETQYF
v_call: TRBV5-1
j_call: TRBJ2-5
d_call: TRBD1
clone_size: few

cdr3_nt: TGTGCCAGCAGCCCCCTCGGAGGGAGCAAGCAGTACTTC
cdr3_aa: CASSPLGGSKQYF
v_call: TRBV7-2
j_call: TRBJ2-7
d_call: -
clone_size: -

cdr3_nt: TGTGCCAGCAGCCTGGACAGTTACAATGAGCAGTTCTTC
cdr3_aa: CASSLDSYNEQFF
v_call: TRBV5-4
j_call: TRBJ2-1
d_call: -
clone_size: -

cdr3_nt: TGCGCCAGCAGCCAAGACCCACCGGGACAGGGGAATCAGCCCCAGCATTTT
cdr3_aa: CASSQDPPGQGNQPQHF
v_call: TRBV4-3
j_call: TRBJ1-5
d_call: TRBD1
clone_size: -

cdr3_nt: TGTGCCAGCTCCCCCGAAAGACAGTCTGAAGCTTTCTTT
cdr3_aa: CASSPERQSEAFF
v_call: TRBV18
j_call: TRBJ1-1
d_call: -
clone_size: -

cdr3_nt: TGTGCCAGCAGCTTAGGATGGACAGGGGGCATCTCTGGAAACACCATATATTTT
cdr3_aa: CASSLGWTGGISGNTIYF
v_call: TRBV11-3
j_call: TRBJ1-3
d_call: TRBD1
clone_size: -